This T cell receptor (beta chain) derives from a study of response to subunit inactivated influenza vaccine. The study, taken as a whole, reports: Only a handful of new T cells, the authors suggested, are recruited with each seasonal influenza vaccination.

TCRdb called the RT-PCR reads again in MiXCR, with one record for every CDR3 protein. Among some 800,000 distinct CDR3 sequences listed, over 20% were seen once. Losses at the gene ends were 3 bases for V and 5 bases for J; bases not matched to a gene: 4. CDR3 length: 14 amino acids. CDR1 and CDR2 (germline): MDHEN, SYDVKM. About this clonotype: The target antigen is unknown.

Here the sequenced sample was PBMCs from blood, taken 5 to 6 days after vaccination. The chain carries TRBV28 and TRBJ2-7; TRBD1 matches 10 bases. The sequence was collected from a man over 45 who received an inactivated influenza vaccine. CDR3 sequence reads: CASSLTGGYDEQYF. The CDR3 nucleotides are TGTGCCAGCAGTTTGACAGGGGGCTACGACGAGCAGTACTTC.